These 2 T cell receptor beta chains were sequenced from one sample in a study of control samples from healthy donors and cancer patients. The protocol was immunoSEQ multiplex PCR, while the TCRdb copy is restricted to in-frame clones and leaves out a portion. The sample includes about 120,000 clones, over 75% seen only once; the top ten take around 2%. The sequenced material came from blood. Receptors originate from a man aged 18 to 29 in good health.

The V and J genes are TRBV12-3 or TRBV12-4 and TRBJ1-1; D not certain. This CDR3 is built from 13 residues. The V and J ends lost 7 bases and 6 bases respectively, with 15 bases between them. CDR3: CASTSPEDAEAFF. In nucleotides, the CDR3 is TGTGCCAGCACCTCCCCTGAGGATGCTGAAGCTTTCTTT.

V is TRBV19 and J is TRBJ2-1; 9 bases line up with TRBD1. The CDR3 length is 15 residues. In germline, CDR1 is LNHDA, CDR2 SQIVND (reference sequence). The V gene end was trimmed by 7 bases and the J gene end by 7 bases; junction bases not matched to a gene: 11. The CDR3 is CASTGPGQGGNEQFF. In DNA form, the CDR3 reads TGTGCCAGTACCGGGCCGGGACAGGGTGGGAATGAGCAGTTCTTC.